This TCR beta chain was observed in a study of vaccination effects on CD4 cells after COVID-19. Findings of the study overall: In the late period after vaccination, infection- and vaccine-induced clones contracted markedly.

Sequencing was preceded by expansion of antigen-specific CD4+ T cells with viral peptide pools in the ViraFEST assay. Culture proceeded for nine to ten days, and CD4+ T cells were then isolated. Vaccine administered to participants consisted of two doses of either BNT162b2 or mRNA-1273. Absence of prior SARS-CoV-2 infection characterized the vaccine recipients, who showed negative nucleocapsid antibodies. The data were produced by immunoSEQ multiplex PCR, yet TCRdb's version contains in-frame clones alone and is incomplete. The sample holds around 32,000 clones, around 70% seen once. Per the germline V gene, CDR1 is SGHRS and CDR2 is YFSETQ. CDR3 size: 13 residues. The V end lost 1 base, the J end lost 6 bases, and 10 bases lay between the germline ends. On this clone: Its antigen is not known.

The sequencing used CD4+ T cells from PBMCs cultured with HCoV-229E spike peptides, collected after COVID-19 vaccination. This receptor was identified in a human donor who received a COVID-19 vaccine. The chain is built from TRBV5-1 and TRBJ1-1; possibly TRBD1 for D (5 bases). The DNA for the CDR3 is TGCGCCAGCAGCTTGAACCAGGGCGCTGAAGCTTTCTTT. Protein product: CASSLNQGAEAFF.